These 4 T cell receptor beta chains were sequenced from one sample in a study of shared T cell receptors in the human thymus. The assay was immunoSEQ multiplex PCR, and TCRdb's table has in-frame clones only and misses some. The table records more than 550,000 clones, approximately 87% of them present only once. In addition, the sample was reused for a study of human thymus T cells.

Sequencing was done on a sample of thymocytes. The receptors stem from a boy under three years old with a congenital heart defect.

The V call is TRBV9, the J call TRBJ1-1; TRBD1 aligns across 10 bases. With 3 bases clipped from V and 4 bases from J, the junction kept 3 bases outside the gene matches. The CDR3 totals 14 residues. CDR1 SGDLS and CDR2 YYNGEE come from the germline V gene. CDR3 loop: CASSGQGAITEAFF. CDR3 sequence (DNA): TGTGCCAGCAGCGGACAGGGGGCTATCACTGAAGCTTTCTTT. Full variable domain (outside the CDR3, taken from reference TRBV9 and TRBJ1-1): DSGVTQTPKHLITATGQRVTLRCSPRSGDLSVYWYQQSLDQGLQFLIQYYNGEERAKGNILERFSAQQFPDLHSELNLSSLELGDSALYFCASSGQGAITEAFFGQGTRLTVV.

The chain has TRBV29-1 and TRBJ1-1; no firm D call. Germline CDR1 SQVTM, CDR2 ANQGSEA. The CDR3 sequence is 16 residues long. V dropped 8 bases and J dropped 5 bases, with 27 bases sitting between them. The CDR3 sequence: CSLRAGPLGFGTEAFF. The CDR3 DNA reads TGCAGCCTCCGTGCTGGGCCCCTCGGATTTGGGACTGAAGCTTTCTTT. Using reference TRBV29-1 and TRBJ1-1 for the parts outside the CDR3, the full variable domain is SAVISQKPSRDICQRGTSLTIQCQVDSQVTMMFWYRQQPGQSLTLIATANQGSEATYESGFVIDKFPISRPNLTFSTLTVSNMSPEDSSIYLCSLRAGPLGFGTEAFFGQGTRLTVV.

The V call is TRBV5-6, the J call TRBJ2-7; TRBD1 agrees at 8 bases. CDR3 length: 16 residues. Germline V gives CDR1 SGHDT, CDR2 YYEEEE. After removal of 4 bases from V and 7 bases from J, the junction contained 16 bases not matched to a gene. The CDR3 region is CASSPKGRQGPIEQYF. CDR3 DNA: TGTGCCAGCAGCCCCAAGGGGCGACAGGGGCCAATAGAGCAGTACTTC.

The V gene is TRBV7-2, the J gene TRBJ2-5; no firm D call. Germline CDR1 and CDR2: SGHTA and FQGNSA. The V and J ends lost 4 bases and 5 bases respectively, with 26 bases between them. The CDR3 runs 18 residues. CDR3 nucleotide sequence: TGTGCCAGCAGCTCCCGCGGTGGCGGCGTCCCGCCGGGTGAGACCCAGTACTTC. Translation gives CASSSRGGGVPPGETQYF. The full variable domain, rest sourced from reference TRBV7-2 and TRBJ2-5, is GAGVSQSPSNKVTEKGKDVELRCDPISGHTALYWYRQSLGQGLEFLIYFQGNSAPDKSGLPSDRFSAERTGGSVSTLTIQRTQQEDSAVYLCASSSRGGGVPPGETQYFGPGTRLLVL.